This T cell receptor (beta chain) was sequenced in a study of blood T cell repertoires in COVID-19. In the study overall: From the United States, Italy and Spain came samples of acute and convalescent COVID-19. PBMCs, B-cell-depleted T cells, or T cells were the source of the cDNA or gDNA that made up the material.

Profiling relied on immunoSEQ multiplex PCR, and the TCRdb table lists in-frame clones only, not all of them. The sample has roughly 330,000 clones, about 89% seen once. Ages ranged from about 18 to 100 years, with residence in fewer than 25 US areas. Allocation to cohorts depended on clinical history reported by the participants. The CDR3 totals 16 residues. V was pared by 0 bases and J by 1 base, with 13 bases between. The germline V gene encodes CDR1 SGHRS and CDR2 YFSETQ. The chain recombines TRBV5-1 with TRBJ2-5, with TRBD2 as a possible D gene (6 bases). Sequenced material: PBMCs or T cells enriched from blood (not recorded which). The receptor was derived from a woman aged 25-40 years who had recovered from COVID-19. The CDR3 nucleotides read TGCGCCAGCAGCTTGGATACTATGCGGGGCCAAGAGACCCAGTACTTC. Encoded protein: CASSLDTMRGQETQYF.